What follows are 26 T cell receptor beta chains derived from one specimen sequenced in a study of cytomegalovirus exposure and HLA in healthy donors. Repertoires were generated with immunoSEQ multiplex PCR, while TCRdb's copy carries only in-frame clones and drops some. In the table there are 50,000 to 80,000 clones, about 89% of which are singletons. What was sequenced was PBMCs. These receptor sequences come from a woman between 18 and 29 years old in good health and CMV-seronegative.

The chain is built from TRBV4-1 and TRBJ2-3; 7 nucleotides agree with TRBD2. Germline trimming cut 3 bases from V and 0 bases from J; bases unmatched to any gene: 9. Germline V CDR1 and CDR2: MGHRA, YSYEKL. The CDR3 has 17 amino acids. The CDR3, as DNA: TGCGCCAGCAGCCAGAGCTCTAGCGGAGCTAGCACAGATACGCAGTATTTT. This encodes CASSQSSSGASTDTQYF.

This rearrangement joins TRBV9 to TRBJ2-2; the match to TRBD1 covers 10 bases. Germline loops: CDR1 SGDLS, CDR2 YYNGEE. V lost 0 bases to trimming and J lost 5 bases; unmatched junction nucleotides: 1. The CDR3 covers 15 residues. CDR3 loop: CASSVGTGGTGELFF. The CDR3 nucleotides are TGTGCCAGCAGCGTAGGGACAGGGGGGACCGGGGAGCTGTTTTTT.

V is TRBV5-1 and J is TRBJ2-7, with TRBD1 matching over 7 bases. Germline V gene lookup returns CDR1 SGHRS and CDR2 YFSETQ. Trimming at V came to 3 bases and at J to 1 base, leaving 4 bases not matched to a gene. CDR3 length equals 14 residues. The CDR3 DNA reads TGCGCCAGCAGCTGGGGGACAGATTCCTACGAGCAGTACTTC. Protein sequence: CASSWGTDSYEQYF.

This chain connects TRBV7-2 to TRBJ2-2, with D perhaps matching TRBD1 (6 bases). V lost 5 bases to trimming and J lost 8 bases, with 15 bases between them. The CDR3 runs to 14 residues. Germline V gene sequence: CDR1 SGHTA, CDR2 FQGNSA. The CDR3 nucleotides are TGTGCCAGCAGCCCCGGGACATTTTTTGGGGAGCTGTTTTTT. Amino acids: CASSPGTFFGELFF. The complete variable domain, with remaining parts taken from reference TRBV7-2 and TRBJ2-2, reads GAGVSQSPSNKVTEKGKDVELRCDPISGHTALYWYRQSLGQGLEFLIYFQGNSAPDKSGLPSDRFSAERTGGSVSTLTIQRTQQEDSAVYLCASSPGTFFGELFFGEGSRLTVL.

The V gene is TRBV29-1, the J gene TRBJ1-3; D gene ambiguous. V lost 6 bases and J lost 0, with 9 bases in between. Germline CDR1 and CDR2: SQVTM and ANQGSEA. The CDR3 consists of 13 residues. The CDR3 protein is CSVAISSGNTIYF. CDR3 sequence (DNA): TGCAGCGTCGCCATTAGCTCTGGAAACACCATATATTTT.

This chain joins TRBV11-2 and TRBJ2-1; 7 bases align to TRBD2. The CDR3 sequence is 15 residues long. Germline CDR1 SGHAT, CDR2 FQNNGV. The V and J ends lost 5 bases and 5 bases, in that order; junction bases with no gene match: 9. CDR3 DNA sequence: TGTGCCAGCAGCCGGAACCGGCGGGGGAACAATGAGCAGTTCTTC. It encodes CASSRNRRGNNEQFF.

This chain connects TRBV7-3 to TRBJ2-3; D is unclear. Germline V gene sequence: CDR1 SGHTA, CDR2 FQGTGA. With 2 bases removed from V and 4 bases from J, the gap between germline ends came to 4 bases. This CDR3 is built from 12 residues. This CDR3 is CASSLGADTQYF. The CDR3 region has the DNA TGTGCCAGCAGCTTAGGAGCAGATACGCAGTATTTT.

V gene TRBV7-8 combines with J gene TRBJ2-1, with D possibly TRBD1 on 6 matching bases. The CDR3 totals 18 residues. Germline V lookup: CDR1 SGHVS, CDR2 FQNEAQ. Trimming cost V 2 bases and J 9 bases, with 26 bases left between them. Here the CDR3 DNA reads TGTGCCAGCAGCTTATCTAGGGTGGCAGGGGCCGCTACAGCTGAGCAGTTCTTC. It encodes CASSLSRVAGAATAEQFF.

The chain couples TRBV29-1 to TRBJ1-4, with 9 positions matching TRBD1. This CDR3 spans 13 amino acids. Germline values: CDR1 SQVTM, CDR2 ANQGSEA. V shed 5 bases and J 8 bases; nucleotides not matched to a gene: 6. DNA of the CDR3: TGCAGCGTTACAGGGGGCGGAGAGGAAAAACTGTTTTTT. This gives the protein CSVTGGGEEKLFF.

This clone has a single count. The V and J genes are TRBV10-2 and TRBJ2-7, with 7 bases fitting TRBD2. The CDR3 length is 14 residues. The trim removed 3 bases at V and 2 bases at J, leaving 4 bases unmatched. Per germline, CDR1 WSHSY and CDR2 SAAADI. In DNA, the CDR3 is TGCGCCAGCAGTGAAGCGGGGTCAGCCTACGAGCAGTACTTC. Translation: CASSEAGSAYEQYF.

The chain recombines TRBV4-2 with TRBJ2-7, with TRBD2 matching 13 bases. Trimming cost V 0 bases and J 3 bases; bases outside gene matches: 14. The CDR3 length is 20 residues. From germline, CDR1 is LGHNA and CDR2 YNFKEQ. The CDR3 region is CASSQDNSGTTSGGIYEQYF. The CDR3 region has the DNA TGTGCCAGCAGCCAAGATAACTCCGGAACGACTAGCGGGGGGATCTACGAGCAGTACTTC.

The V gene is TRBV20-1, the J gene TRBJ2-7, with D uncertain. The length of the CDR3 is 11 residues. CDR1 and CDR2 (germline): DFQATT, SNEGSKA (reference sequence). V was shortened by 6 bases and J by 4 bases, with 10 bases between the two germline ends. The CDR3 is CSAPAGYEQYF. DNA of the CDR3: TGCAGTGCCCCCGCCGGTTACGAGCAGTACTTC.

The chain has TRBV5-4 and TRBJ2-7; 7 nucleotides agree with TRBD2. CDR1 is SGHNT, CDR2 YYREEE, per germline (reference sequence). Unmatched junction bases numbered 23, after V lost 1 base and J lost 7 bases. The CDR3 covers 19 residues. The DNA of the CDR3 is TGTGCCAGCAGCTTGTCAGAGGGACTACCGACACGGGGGGTAGAAGAGCAGTACTTC. The encoded protein is CASSLSEGLPTRGVEEQYF.

This clone was recorded only once. This chain joins TRBV6-1 and TRBJ2-7; maybe TRBD1 (5 bases). Germline V gene data show CDR1 as MNHNS and CDR2 as SASEGT. Trimming stripped 4 bases from V and 6 bases from J, with 13 bases between. The CDR3 spans 13 residues. The CDR3 spells CASSVSPGIEQYF. The CDR3 DNA sequence: TGTGCCAGCAGTGTATCCCCAGGGATCGAGCAGTACTTC.

This clone showed up just once. The chain joins TRBV28 to TRBJ1-2; 7 bases line up with TRBD1. From germline, CDR1 is MDHEN and CDR2 SYDVKM. V gave up 5 bases and J gave up 8 bases; unmatched junction bases: 8. The length of the CDR3 is 13 residues. This CDR3 reads CASSPPDRVGYTF. DNA of the CDR3: TGTGCCAGCAGTCCGCCAGACAGGGTAGGCTACACCTTC.

This clone was picked up one time. The chain is built from TRBV28 and TRBJ2-5, with TRBD2 identical over 9 bases. Germline V gene lookup returns CDR1 MDHEN and CDR2 SYDVKM. This CDR3 is built from 14 residues. V trimming: 5 bases; J trimming: 1 base; junction bases outside the gene matches: 2. In DNA form, the CDR3 reads TGTGCCAGCAGTCCGGGACTAGCCCAAGAGACCCAGTACTTC. This translates into CASSPGLAQETQYF.

This clone came up once. J is TRBJ2-2 and V is TRBV28; 7 bases match TRBD1. J lost 6 bases, V lost 4 bases, and 8 bases had no gene match. Germline values: CDR1 MDHEN, CDR2 SYDVKM. The CDR3 extends over 15 amino acids. CDR3 amino acids: CASSSTGTVSGELFF. CDR3 bases: TGTGCCAGCAGTTCTACCGGGACAGTTTCCGGGGAGCTGTTTTTT. The full variable domain, completed using reference TRBV28 and TRBJ2-2, is DVKVTQSSRYLVKRTGEKVFLECVQDMDHENMFWYRQDPGLGLRLIYFSYDVKMKEKGDIPEGYSVSREKKERFSLILESASTNQTSMYLCASSSTGTVSGELFFGEGSRLTVL.

The chain employs TRBV6-5 and TRBJ2-1; 15 positions match TRBD2. The CDR3 has 11 amino acids. V lost 10 bases and J lost 15; bases outside the gene matches: 4. The germline CDR1 and CDR2 sequences are MNHEY and SVGAGI. CDR3 region: CATGTSGGLFF. CDR3 DNA: TGTGCCACCGGGACTAGCGGGGGGTTGTTCTTC.

This chain connects TRBV5-1 to TRBJ2-3, with D possibly matching TRBD2 (6 bases). This CDR3 is built from 16 residues. Trimming cost V 0 bases and J 3 bases, with 14 bases left between them. Germline loops: CDR1 SGHRS, CDR2 YFSETQ. CDR3 in amino acids: CASSLVGDSSTDTQYF. The CDR3 DNA reads as TGCGCCAGCAGCTTGGTTGGGGACTCTTCAACAGATACGCAGTATTTT.

This clone showed up just a few times. The chain couples TRBV2 to TRBJ1-5; D might be TRBD1 (5 bases). This CDR3 region has 14 residues. V shed 3 bases and J shed 4 bases, with 10 bases lying between them. CDR1 and CDR2 from the germline V gene are SNHLY and FYNNEI. The CDR3 here is CASSDRVGNQPQHF. The CDR3 bases are TGTGCCAGCAGTGACAGGGTAGGGAATCAGCCCCAGCATTTT.

The V call is TRBV7-2, the J call TRBJ2-5; 10 nucleotides align to TRBD1. CDR1 is SGHTA and CDR2 is FQGNSA in the germline V gene. J lost 5 bases, V lost 5 bases, and 5 bases had no gene match. The CDR3 spans 14 residues. The DNA for the CDR3 is TGTGCCAGCAGCGCCACGACAGGGGGCGAGACCCAGTACTTC. Translation gives CASSATTGGETQYF.

The chain combines TRBV7-2 with TRBJ2-7, with TRBD2 identical over 7 bases. CDR3 size: 15 residues. Germline assignment: CDR1 SGHTA and CDR2 FQGNSA. The J segment lost 2 bases and the V segment lost 2 bases, leaving 6 bases of the junction unmatched. The CDR3 sequence: CASSLLGGGPYEQYF. The CDR3 DNA is TGTGCCAGCAGCTTACTTGGGGGAGGGCCCTACGAGCAGTACTTC.

The chain is built from TRBV5-1 and TRBJ1-1; TRBD1 aligns across 9 bases. This CDR3 region has 18 residues. Germline values: CDR1 SGHRS, CDR2 YFSETQ. J was trimmed by 6 bases and V by 4 bases; bases with no gene match: 19. CDR3: CASSTQLRDREGSPEAFF. DNA for the CDR3: TGCGCCAGCAGCACACAGCTCCGGGACAGGGAGGGGAGCCCTGAAGCTTTCTTT.

The chain recombines TRBV7-2 with TRBJ2-5, with 10 nucleotides matching TRBD2. Germline V gene lookup returns CDR1 SGHTA and CDR2 FQGNSA. This CDR3 region has 15 residues. The J segment lost 2 bases and the V segment lost 5 bases, leaving 5 bases of the junction unmatched. CDR3 residues: CASSLWTSGQETQYF. CDR3 sequence (DNA): TGTGCCAGCAGCCTATGGACTAGCGGTCAAGAGACCCAGTACTTC.

The rearrangement links TRBV13 to TRBJ2-3; tentative D call: TRBD2 (5 bases). The germline V gene encodes CDR1 PRHDT and CDR2 FYEKMQ (reference sequence). Trimming stripped 5 bases from V and 5 bases from J, with 20 bases between. The length of the CDR3 is 16 residues. CDR3 coding DNA: TGTGCCAGCAGCCCCAGTCTCAGAGAGGGCGTAGATACGCAGTATTTT. This encodes CASSPSLREGVDTQYF.

In this sample, this clone turned up once. This chain uses TRBV4-1 with TRBJ2-2; 12 nucleotides align to TRBD2. The V and J ends lost 2 bases and 5 bases, in that order; junction bases with no gene match: 12. This CDR3 contains 19 residues. From germline, CDR1 is MGHRA and CDR2 YSYEKL. The CDR3 loop reads CASSQSTSGRGIGTGELFF. CDR3 DNA: TGCGCCAGCAGCCAATCGACTAGCGGGAGAGGGATAGGAACCGGGGAGCTGTTTTTT.